This is a list of T cell receptor beta chains from one sample in a study of blood T cell repertoires in COVID-19. Sequencing used immunoSEQ multiplex PCR; TCRdb keeps in-frame clones, though not all of them. The table records fewer than 250,000 clones, 80% of them present only once. The sample consisted of PBMCs or T cells enriched from blood (not recorded which). The receptors originated from a woman aged 40-49 years with acute COVID-19. Both conserved end residues are part of each CDR3. The order of the fields is CDR3 length, V gene, J gene, D gene, clone size, CDR3 DNA, CDR3 protein. D genes are given only for firm matches. Some rows have no size entry. The others give once, few or many, or a class for an expanded clone.

>16|TRBV2|TRBJ1-6|TRBD1|NA
TGTGCCAGCAGAGATAAAACAGGGGCGCCCAATTCACCCCTCCACTTT
CASRDKTGAPNSPLHF
>15|TRBV24-1|TRBJ1-5|TRBD1|NA
TGTGCCACGGCGCCACAGGGGGGGAACAATCAGCCCCAGCATTTT
CATAPQGGNNQPQHF
>17|TRBV3-1/TRBV3-2|TRBJ2-6|TRBD1|NA
TGTGCCAGCAGGTTGACAGGGCAAACCTCTGGGGCCAACGTCCTGACTTTC
CASRLTGQTSGANVLTF
>13|TRBV29-1|TRBJ1-1|TRBD1|NA
TGCAGCGTTAAGACAGGGGGGAACACTGAAGCTTTCTTT
CSVKTGGNTEAFF
>14|TRBV25-1|TRBJ1-2|TRBD1|NA
TGTGCCAGCAGAAGGACAGGCTCTAACTATGGCTACACCTTC
CASRRTGSNYGYTF
>15|TRBV28|TRBJ2-2|TRBD2|NA
TGTGCCAGCAAGGTCGGCGGGAGGGCCACCGGGGAGCTGTTTTTT
CASKVGGRATGELFF
>16|TRBV2|TRBJ1-5|NA|NA
TGTGCCAGCAGCCCCCCCGTCAGGGGTAGCAATCAGCCCCAGCATTTT
CASSPPVRGSNQPQHF
>17|TRBV19|TRBJ1-2|TRBD1|few
TGTGCCAGTAGTGAAACCGGGACAGGGGGCAGGAACTATGGCTACACCTTC
CASSETGTGGRNYGYTF
>16|TRBV18|TRBJ2-3|NA|NA
TGTGCCAGCTCACCACTCTCCCAGGGCCTCACAGATACGCAGTATTTT
CASSPLSQGLTDTQYF
>14|TRBV2|TRBJ1-4|TRBD1|NA
TGTGCCAGCAATAAGGACAGGGGACGTGAAAAACTGTTTTTT
CASNKDRGREKLFF
>12|TRBV30|TRBJ1-1|TRBD1|NA
TGTGCCGCGGGACAGGGGTGGACTGAAGCTTTCTTT
CAAGQGWTEAFF
>15|TRBV11-2|TRBJ1-3|NA|NA
TGTGCCAGCAGCCAGGGGTGGGGCTCTGGAAACACCATATATTTT
CASSQGWGSGNTIYF
>15|TRBV7-3|TRBJ2-1|TRBD2|NA
TGTGCCAGCAGCCACGAACTAGCGGGTTGGACTGAGCAGTTCTTC
CASSHELAGWTEQFF
>16|TRBV25-1|TRBJ2-5|TRBD2|NA
TGTGCCAGCAGCACGACCGCTAGCGGGGGAAAAGAGACCCAGTACTTC
CASSTTASGGKETQYF
>16|TRBV5-1|TRBJ2-1|TRBD2|once
TGCGCCAGCAGCCCCGCTAGCGGGACCCTCTACAATGAGCAGTTCTTC
CASSPASGTLYNEQFF
>16|TRBV9|TRBJ2-2|TRBD2|NA
TGTGCCAGCAGCATTCGGACTAGTCCGAACACCGGGGAGCTGTTTTTT
CASSIRTSPNTGELFF
>15|TRBV9|TRBJ2-1|TRBD2|NA
TGTGCCAGCAGCCACACTAGCGGGGCTTACAATGAGCAGTTCTTC
CASSHTSGAYNEQFF
>14|TRBV6-1|TRBJ1-2|NA|NA
TGTGCCAGCAGTGAAGACGACAGGAGGTATGGCTACACCTTC
CASSEDDRRYGYTF
>15|TRBV7-2|TRBJ2-5|TRBD1|NA
TGTGCCAGCAGCATTGGACAGGGGGCTGGGGAGACCCAGTACTTC
CASSIGQGAGETQYF
>14|TRBV14|TRBJ1-3|NA|NA
TGTGCCAGCAGCTCCCGGGACTTTGGAAACACCATATATTTT
CASSSRDFGNTIYF
>15|TRBV2|TRBJ2-3|TRBD1|few
TGTGCCAGCAGTCTGGACAGGGGGCAAACAGATACGCAGTATTTT
CASSLDRGQTDTQYF
>15|TRBV4-1|TRBJ1-2|TRBD1|NA
TGCGCCAGCAGCCAAGGGGGACAGGGAGGCTATGGCTACACCTTC
CASSQGGQGGYGYTF
>13|TRBV2|TRBJ1-2|NA|NA
TGTGCCAGCAGTGACCCAGGGGATTATGGCTACACCTTC
CASSDPGDYGYTF
>14|TRBV2|TRBJ1-1|NA|NA
TGTGCCAGCAGTGACCCGAGGGGGTATCCCAACGCTTTCTTT
CASSDPRGYPNAFF
>14|TRBV10-2|TRBJ1-1|TRBD1|few
TGCGCCAGCAGGAAGTCAGGGGGGAACACTGAAGCTTTCTTT
CASRKSGGNTEAFF
>14|TRBV11-3|TRBJ2-1|NA|NA
TGTGCCAGCAGCGTGGGTAGGGGGAACAATGAGCAGTTCTTC
CASSVGRGNNEQFF
>13|TRBV16|TRBJ2-5|NA|NA
TGTGCCAGCAGCCAATACTTACAAGAGACCCAGTACTTC
CASSQYLQETQYF
>15|TRBV28|TRBJ2-7|TRBD1|NA
TGTGCCAGCAGTTTTTGGGCAGGGGGCTCCTACGAGCAGTACTTC
CASSFWAGGSYEQYF
>14|TRBV19|TRBJ2-1|TRBD1|few
TGTGCCAGTAGCGAGGGGGCGGTTTACAATGAGCAGTTCTTC
CASSEGAVYNEQFF
>13|TRBV19|TRBJ1-5|NA|NA
TGTGCCAGTAGTGGGGGGGCGGTTCAGCCCCAGCATTTT
CASSGGAVQPQHF
>15|TRBV27|TRBJ1-4|NA|few
TGTGCCAGCAGTTTTTGGGCAGATGCTAATGAAAAACTGTTTTTT
CASSFWADANEKLFF
>16|TRBV9|TRBJ2-1|TRBD1|NA
TGTGCCAGCAGCGTAGTAGGGACAGGGTCCTACAATGAGCAGTTCTTC
CASSVVGTGSYNEQFF
>15|TRBV11-2|TRBJ1-6|TRBD1|NA
TGTGCCAGCAGCTCGATGGGGACAGGCAATTCACCCCTCCACTTT
CASSSMGTGNSPLHF
>13|TRBV5-6|TRBJ2-2|NA|few
TGTGCCAGCAGCCCCACAGGGCTCGGGGAGCTGTTTTTT
CASSPTGLGELFF
>14|TRBV5-1|TRBJ1-2|NA|few
TGCGCCAGCAGGTACAGTGAAGCTAACTATGGCTACACCTTC
CASRYSEANYGYTF
>15|TRBV7-2|TRBJ1-1|TRBD1|NA
TGTGCCAGCAGCACACGACAGGGTTGGGGCACTGAAGCTTTCTTT
CASSTRQGWGTEAFF
>17|TRBV10-3|TRBJ1-4|TRBD1|NA
TGTGCCATCAGCGGAACCGGGACAGGGGGCGCGGGGGAAAAACTGTTTTTT
CAISGTGTGGAGEKLFF
>13|TRBV19|TRBJ1-2|NA|NA
TGTGCCAGTAGAATGGCAGGGTTCGATGGCTACACCTTC
CASRMAGFDGYTF
>15|TRBV7-2|TRBJ2-1|NA|NA
TGTGCCAGCAGCCAAACTAGAGCTCGAGACAATGAGCAGTTCTTC
CASSQTRARDNEQFF
>16|TRBV18|TRBJ1-6|TRBD1|NA
TGTGCCAGCTCGCCCCGACAGGGACCGTTTGATTCACCCCTCCACTTT
CASSPRQGPFDSPLHF
>17|TRBV7-8|TRBJ2-2|TRBD2|NA
TGTGCCAGCAGATTAAGACTAGCGGGAGGAATCACCGGGGAGCTGTTTTTT
CASRLRLAGGITGELFF
>17|TRBV3-1/TRBV3-2|TRBJ1-3|NA|NA
TGTGCCAGCAGCCAAGATCTGGGAGGGGGAGCTTGGAACACCATATATTTT
CASSQDLGGGAWNTIYF
>16|TRBV7-9|TRBJ2-2|TRBD1|NA
TGTGCCAGCAGCCTCCGACAGGGTTTTGACACCGGGGAGCTGTTTTTT
CASSLRQGFDTGELFF
>14|TRBV10-3|TRBJ2-4|TRBD2|NA
TGTGCCATCAGTGGCAGCGGGGACAAAAACATTCAGTACTTC
CAISGSGDKNIQYF
>11|TRBV29-1|TRBJ1-1|NA|NA
TGCAGCGTCCTCCTCAACACTGAAGCTTTCTTT
CSVLLNTEAFF
>17|TRBV15|TRBJ2-1|NA|NA
TGTGCCACCAGCAGGCGCAGTGGACAGAGCTCCTACAATGAGCAGTTCTTC
CATSRRSGQSSYNEQFF